Sequencing of this T cell receptor (beta chain) was carried out in a study of T cells after yellow fever vaccination. A word on this clonotype: Compared with germline, one end of the junction differs, possibly owing to a read error.

The CDR3 totals 18 residues. Germline V CDR1 and CDR2: PRHDT, FYEKMQ (reference sequence). TCRdb re-analysed the 5' RACE reads in MiXCR, keeping a single row per CDR3 protein. The repertoire consists of tens of thousands of distinct CDR3 sequences, with around 7% occurring once and the leading ten covering roughly two fifths. This sequence joins TRBV13 and TRBJ2-1; 8 bases align to TRBD1. The material sequenced was CD8+ T cells sorted from PBMCs, taken on the day of the yellow fever booster vaccination. The sequence was collected from a man aged 25-45 years who received the YFV17D yellow fever vaccine. The CDR3 here is CACSLGTGLGGPYNEQFF. The CDR3 DNA sequence: TGTGCCTGCAGCCTTGGGACAGGACTGGGTGGGCCCTACAATGAGCAGTTCTTC.